The 2 T cell receptor beta chains in this list originate from one sample, sequenced in a study of cytomegalovirus exposure and HLA in healthy donors. PCR used 60 Vbeta primers and 13 Jbeta primers. The data were produced by immunoSEQ multiplex PCR, yet TCRdb's version contains in-frame clones alone and is incomplete. The table includes 99,000 or so clones, around 15% detected once. Source material: PBMCs. These receptor sequences come from a female donor in good health and CMV-seronegative.

The chain has TRBV30 and TRBJ1-5; tentative D call: TRBD1 (5 bases). The CDR3 loop spans 14 amino acids. The germline V gene encodes CDR1 GTSNPN and CDR2 SVGIG (reference sequence). Deletions cut 2 bases from V and 4 bases from J, with 12 bases between. This CDR3 is CAWSSGSRNQPQHF. The CDR3, as DNA: TGTGCCTGGAGTTCAGGGTCGAGGAATCAGCCCCAGCATTTT.

The chain is built from TRBV15 and TRBJ1-5; D is possibly TRBD1 (5 bases). CDR1 is LNHNV, CDR2 YYDKDF, per germline (reference sequence). The germline V and J ends were trimmed by 7 bases and 0 bases, with 10 bases remaining between them. This CDR3 is built from 14 residues. CDR3 protein: CATTRQYSNQPQHF. The CDR3 DNA is TGTGCCACCACCCGACAGTATAGCAATCAGCCCCAGCATTTT. The full variable domain, rest sourced from reference TRBV15 and TRBJ1-5, is DAMVIQNPRYQVTQFGKPVTLSCSQTLNHNVMYWYQQKSSQAPKLLFHYYDKDFNNEADTPDNFQSRRPNTSFCFLDIRSPGLGDTAMYLCATTRQYSNQPQHFGDGTRLSIL.